Listed below are T cell receptor beta chains from one sample, sequenced in a study of T cell responses to AZD1222 COVID-19 vaccine. Measured with immunoSEQ multiplex PCR; TCRdb has only the in-frame clones, and not every one. Here the sample spans more than 120,000 clones, roughly nine tenths being singletons. Specimen: peripheral blood, collected 28 days after the second AZD1222 dose. The receptors shown here come from an adult who received the AZD1222 COVID-19 vaccine. CDR3s include the opening cysteine and the closing phenylalanine or tryptophan. The D gene is left open where the match is weak. Clone size is given for some rows only: seen once, a few or many times, or a class if the clone is expanded.

V: TRBV10-3
J: TRBJ2-5
size: .
D: .
CDR3: CAISDSGRETQYF
DNA: TGTGCCATCAGCGATAGCGGTCGGGAGACCCAGTACTTC

V: TRBV27
J: TRBJ2-3
size: .
D: .
CDR3: CASSLGGAGTDTQYF
DNA: TGTGCCAGCAGTTTAGGGGGGGCCGGCACAGATACGCAGTATTTT

V: TRBV18
J: TRBJ2-2
size: .
D: TRBD2
CDR3: CASSPGGSGKFF
DNA: TGTGCCAGCTCACCGGGAGGGTCCGGGAAGTTTTTT

V: TRBV5-4
J: TRBJ1-4
size: .
D: .
CDR3: CASSLPGVEKLFF
DNA: TGTGCCAGCAGCTTGCCCGGGGTTGAAAAACTGTTTTTT

V: TRBV5-1
J: TRBJ2-5
size: medium-sized
D: TRBD1
CDR3: CASSLWGQGRQETQYF
DNA: TGCGCCAGCAGCTTGTGGGGACAGGGTCGGCAAGAGACCCAGTACTTC

V: TRBV6-5
J: TRBJ1-1
size: .
D: .
CDR3: CASRYSGTVNTEAFF
DNA: TGTGCCAGCAGATACTCCGGGACGGTAAACACTGAAGCTTTCTTT

V: TRBV19
J: TRBJ1-2
size: .
D: TRBD1
CDR3: CASSSQGGNYGYTF
DNA: TGTGCCAGTAGTTCTCAGGGGGGAAACTATGGCTACACCTTC

V: TRBV6-5
J: TRBJ1-1
size: .
D: .
CDR3: CASSLGLNTEAFF
DNA: TGTGCCAGCAGTTTAGGACTGAACACTGAAGCTTTCTTT

V: TRBV6-5
J: TRBJ1-1
size: .
D: .
CDR3: CASSYVTGTEAFF
DNA: TGTGCCAGCAGTTACGTTACGGGCACTGAAGCTTTCTTT

V: TRBV7-9
J: TRBJ1-2
size: .
D: .
CDR3: CASSTGTMDGYTF
DNA: TGTGCCAGCAGCACGGGGACAATGGATGGCTACACCTTC

V: TRBV3-1/TRBV3-2
J: TRBJ2-6
size: .
D: TRBD2
CDR3: CASSPFSGAHSGANVLTF
DNA: TGTGCCAGCAGCCCATTTAGCGGGGCCCACTCTGGGGCCAACGTCCTGACTTTC

V: TRBV12-3/TRBV12-4
J: TRBJ2-5
size: .
D: .
CDR3: CASSLLEGARTHF
DNA: TGTGCCAGCAGTTTATTGGAGGGGGCTCGTACCCACTTC

V: TRBV27
J: TRBJ1-2
size: .
D: .
CDR3: CASSLVVGDYGYTF
DNA: TGTGCCAGCAGTTTGGTGGTAGGGGACTATGGCTACACCTTC

V: TRBV11-2
J: TRBJ1-2
size: .
D: .
CDR3: CASSLSLGNNYGYTF
DNA: TGTGCCAGCAGCCTTAGCCTAGGGAATAACTATGGCTACACCTTC

V: TRBV5-4
J: TRBJ1-3
size: .
D: .
CDR3: CASSGGGPSGNTIYF
DNA: TGTGCCAGCAGCGGGGGAGGGCCGAGTGGAAACACCATATATTTT

V: TRBV24-1
J: TRBJ2-7
size: .
D: .
CDR3: CATSGRSYEQYF
DNA: TGTGCCACCAGTGGGCGAAGCTACGAGCAGTACTTC

V: TRBV6-2/TRBV6-3
J: TRBJ1-2
size: .
D: .
CDR3: CASSYSDYNYGYTF
DNA: TGTGCCAGCAGTTACTCTGACTACAACTATGGCTACACCTTC

V: TRBV7-3
J: TRBJ1-1
size: .
D: .
CDR3: CASSLSSNTEAFF
DNA: TGTGCCAGCAGCTTATCCAGCAACACTGAAGCTTTCTTT

V: TRBV9
J: TRBJ1-1
size: .
D: TRBD1
CDR3: CASTPGQGLNTEAFF
DNA: TGTGCCAGCACCCCAGGACAGGGATTGAACACTGAAGCTTTCTTT

V: TRBV12-3/TRBV12-4
J: TRBJ1-1
size: .
D: .
CDR3: CASSLGGEAFF
DNA: TGTGCCAGCAGTTTGGGCGGTGAAGCTTTCTTT

V: TRBV27
J: TRBJ2-3
size: .
D: .
CDR3: CASSKRGNTQYF
DNA: TGTGCCAGCAGCAAAAGGGGAAATACGCAGTATTTT

V: TRBV19
J: TRBJ1-1
size: .
D: .
CDR3: CASSIDRNTEAFF
DNA: TGTGCCAGTAGTATAGACAGGAACACTGAAGCTTTCTTT

V: TRBV7-9
J: TRBJ2-7
size: .
D: .
CDR3: CASSLDEGGSYEQYF
DNA: TGTGCCAGCAGCTTAGATGAGGGTGGGAGCTACGAGCAGTACTTC

V: TRBV11-2
J: TRBJ1-2
size: .
D: TRBD1
CDR3: CASSFTGVYGYTF
DNA: TGTGCCAGCAGCTTCACAGGGGTCTATGGCTACACCTTC

V: TRBV20-1
J: TRBJ1-3
size: .
D: .
CDR3: CSASLGRDSGNTIYF
DNA: TGCAGTGCTAGTCTAGGCAGAGACTCTGGAAACACCATATATTTT

V: TRBV11-2
J: TRBJ2-1
size: .
D: .
CDR3: CASSLAGGGALGEQFF
DNA: TGTGCCAGCAGCTTAGCTGGTGGGGGAGCCCTTGGTGAGCAGTTCTTC

V: TRBV7-8
J: TRBJ1-4
size: .
D: .
CDR3: CASSLYPGRMSEKLFF
DNA: TGTGCCAGCAGCTTATATCCGGGGAGGATGTCTGAAAAACTGTTTTTT

V: TRBV6-1
J: TRBJ1-6
size: .
D: .
CDR3: CASSEALFGSHF
DNA: TGTGCCAGCAGTGAAGCGCTTTTCGGGTCCCACTTT